Below are 18 T cell receptor beta chains sequenced from a single sample in a study of shared clonotypes between healthy human individuals. Generated by immunoSEQ multiplex PCR, the TCRdb table keeps only in-frame clones and is missing some. Of a few million clones listed, more than 80% are singletons. Sequences were obtained from naive CD4+ T cells sorted from blood. Subset indicated: CD45RA+ positively selected. The receptors here all came from a man between 18 and 35 years old in good health.

The chain joins TRBV18 to TRBJ1-2; D ambiguous. The CDR3 loop spans 14 amino acids. V was shortened by 1 base and J by 2 bases, with 8 bases between the two germline ends. Germline loops: CDR1 KGHSH, CDR2 LQKENI. The CDR3 loop is CASSPQRDNYGYTF. CDR3 DNA: TGTGCCAGCTCACCACAGAGAGACAACTATGGCTACACCTTC.

CDR3 DNA sequence: TGTGCCAGCAGCGTCGGCCCCGGGACTAGCGGGTATGCTACCGGGGAGCTGTTTTTT. Its translation: CASSVGPGTSGYATGELFF. The V and J genes are TRBV9 and TRBJ2-2; 12 nucleotides line up with TRBD2. With V trimmed by 2 bases and J by 5 bases, 13 bases remained unmatched. CDR1 and CDR2 (germline): SGDLS, YYNGEE. CDR3 length equals 19 residues. Complete variable domain (other parts from reference TRBV9 and TRBJ2-2): DSGVTQTPKHLITATGQRVTLRCSPRSGDLSVYWYQQSLDQGLQFLIQYYNGEERAKGNILERFSAQQFPDLHSELNLSSLELGDSALYFCASSVGPGTSGYATGELFFGEGSRLTVL.

The V and J genes are TRBV29-1 and TRBJ2-7; TRBD2 aligns across 12 bases. CDR1 and CDR2 (germline): SQVTM, ANQGSEA. This CDR3 has 16 residues. The V segment lost 7 bases and the J segment 0 bases; nucleotides outside the gene matches: 10. This chain's CDR3 is CSATGLAGRSSYEQYF. DNA of the CDR3: TGCAGCGCGACGGGACTAGCGGGCCGCAGCTCCTACGAGCAGTACTTC.

The chain couples TRBV5-6 to TRBJ1-6, with 7 bases identical to TRBD1. This CDR3 region has 16 residues. Germline V lookup: CDR1 SGHDT, CDR2 YYEEEE. V lost 3 bases and J lost 3; bases outside the gene matches: 6. This CDR3 reads CASSSWDSFYNSPLHF. The CDR3 region has the DNA TGTGCCAGCAGCTCCTGGGACAGCTTCTATAATTCACCCCTCCACTTT.

This sequence joins TRBV13 and TRBJ1-6; 7 nucleotides agree with TRBD1. Germline loops: CDR1 PRHDT, CDR2 FYEKMQ (reference sequence). This CDR3 has 13 amino acids. The junction had 5 bases not matched to a gene; V was cut back by 5 bases and J by 10 bases. In nucleotides, the CDR3 is TGTGCCAGCAGCCTAGAACAGGGGTCACCCCTCCACTTT. The encoded protein is CASSLEQGSPLHF.

This chain joins TRBV7-2 and TRBJ2-5, with D perhaps TRBD2 (6 bases). Germline-derived CDR1 and CDR2 are SGHTA and FQGNSA. The CDR3 consists of 15 residues. The V and J ends lost 2 bases and 1 base respectively, with 11 bases between them. CDR3 protein: CASSLSWRGQETQYF. CDR3 nucleotide sequence: TGTGCCAGCAGCTTAAGTTGGCGGGGCCAAGAGACCCAGTACTTC.

The chain combines TRBV11-2 with TRBJ2-7, with D tentatively TRBD1 (6 bases). V was cut by 2 bases and J by 2 bases, with 22 bases left in between. CDR1 is SGHAT, CDR2 FQNNGV, per germline. CDR3 length equals 18 residues. The CDR3 DNA sequence: TGTGCCAGCAGCTTACCCTTCTCAAACGACAGGAAACCCTACGAGCAGTACTTC. Protein product: CASSLPFSNDRKPYEQYF.

The chain couples TRBV6-6 to TRBJ2-5; no firm D call. The CDR3 length is 14 residues. V gave up 6 bases and J gave up 5 bases, with 16 bases separating them. Germline V gives CDR1 MNHNY, CDR2 SVGAGI (reference sequence). The CDR3 DNA follows: TGTGCCAGCAGAAACCCCCGCAGTGGCGAGACCCAGTACTTC. Its translation: CASRNPRSGETQYF.

Comments on this clone: The same CDR3 can be traced to other DNA sequences in this sample. The V call is TRBV10-3, the J call TRBJ2-2; TRBD1 is a possible D gene (6 bases). Between the trimmed V and J ends, which lost 8 bases and 5 bases, there was a span of 9 bases. The CDR3 spans 12 residues. The V gene's germline CDR1 is ENHRY and CDR2 SYGVKD. The CDR3 coding sequence is TGTGCCATCTCCACAGGGACCGGGGAGCTGTTTTTT. It is translated as CAISTGTGELFF.

The chain is built from TRBV12-5 and TRBJ2-1; 8 bases align to TRBD2. Germline CDR1 reads LGHNT; CDR2 reads FRNRAP. This CDR3 has 16 amino acids. J was trimmed by 9 bases and V by 6 bases; bases with no gene match: 16. The CDR3: CASGSISGTYAPEQFF. The CDR3 DNA reads TGTGCTAGTGGGTCAATTAGCGGGACCTACGCTCCTGAGCAGTTCTTC.

This clone was observed once. The chain combines TRBV6-5 with TRBJ2-6, with a possible D match to TRBD2 (6 bases). CDR3 size: 15 residues. Germline lookup yields CDR1 MNHEY and CDR2 SVGAGI. With 6 bases removed from V and 2 bases from J, the gap between germline ends came to 11 bases. This CDR3 reads CASSRGIAGANVLTF. The CDR3 region has the DNA TGTGCCAGCAGCCGCGGGATAGCTGGGGCCAACGTCCTGACTTTC.

This chain joins TRBV6-6 and TRBJ1-6, with TRBD1 identical over 11 bases. The CDR3 runs 15 residues. The J segment lost 6 bases and the V segment lost 5 bases, leaving 3 bases of the junction unmatched. Germline loops: CDR1 MNHNY, CDR2 SVGAGI (reference sequence). In DNA form, the CDR3 reads TGTGCCAGCAGTCCGGACAGGGGGCTTAATTCACCCCTCCACTTT. Protein product: CASSPDRGLNSPLHF.

The genes are TRBV5-6 and TRBJ2-3, with D tentatively TRBD2 (5 bases). Germline CDR1 reads SGHDT; CDR2 reads YYEEEE. The CDR3 consists of 15 residues. V dropped 1 base and J dropped 2 bases, with 11 bases sitting between them. CDR3 in DNA: TGTGCCAGCAGCTTGCGGCTCGGGAACACAGATACGCAGTATTTT. As protein: CASSLRLGNTDTQYF.

The chain is built from TRBV4-3 and TRBJ2-1; maybe TRBD2 (6 bases). The germline gives CDR1 LGHNA, CDR2 YSLEER. The V end was cut by 0 bases, the J end by 7 bases, with 16 bases between. The CDR3 runs to 16 residues. Written as DNA, the CDR3 is TGCGCCAGCAGCCAAGATCACGTGGGAGGTTATAATGAGCAGTTCTTC. Translating it yields CASSQDHVGGYNEQFF.

Notes on this clone: This CDR3 is also generated by other DNA sequences in the sample. This chain joins TRBV6-1 and TRBJ2-7; a possible D gene is TRBD1 (6 bases). V was trimmed by 1 base and J by 4 bases, leaving 14 bases between them. Germline CDR1 is MNHNS and CDR2 is SASEGT. This CDR3 comprises 15 residues. The CDR3 protein is CASSEGGQGVYEQYF. CDR3 bases: TGTGCCAGCAGTGAAGGGGGGCAGGGAGTGTACGAGCAGTACTTC.

CDR3: CSVETQGAYEQYF. The CDR3 DNA sequence: TGCAGCGTTGAAACGCAGGGGGCCTACGAGCAGTACTTC. The chain couples TRBV29-1 to TRBJ2-5; 7 positions match TRBD1. The J call could be wrong; TRBJ2-7 is a better fit for the DNA end. In germline, CDR1 is SQVTM, CDR2 ANQGSEA. The CDR3 runs 13 residues.

A remark on this clone: Other DNA sequences from this sample encode an identical CDR3 as well. The chain links TRBV2 to TRBJ2-2; D may correspond to TRBD1 or TRBD2 (5 bases each). Trimming removed 6 bases at V and 1 base at J, with 9 bases between. There are 14 residues in the CDR3. Germline V gene lookup returns CDR1 SNHLY and CDR2 FYNNEI. CDR3: CASRGTVNTGELFF. DNA for the CDR3: TGTGCCAGCAGGGGGACGGTGAACACCGGGGAGCTGTTTTTT.

This clone was seen once. The chain combines TRBV30 with TRBJ2-3; D possibly corresponds to TRBD1 (6 bases). There are 12 residues in the CDR3. In germline, CDR1 is GTSNPN, CDR2 SVGIG (reference sequence). The CDR3 loop is CAESGGTDTQYF. In DNA form, the CDR3 reads TGTGCGGAGTCAGGGGGCACAGATACGCAGTATTTT.